This T cell receptor (beta chain) derives from a study of PD-L1 blockade in urothelial cancer (dated by TCRdb to about 2017). Some background on the complete study: All patients started therapy around 2014 and received atezolizumab 1,200 mg intravenously every 3 weeks. Whole exome sequencing and RNA sequencing of pretreatment tumors were performed alongside TCR sequencing in the same patients. The study was an exploratory multi-omic analysis of somatic, immune and clinical correlates of response to PD-L1 blockade with atezolizumab in urothelial cancer. An ECOG performance status of 0 or 1 was recorded for the patients, and 0 to 3 prior chemotherapy regimens had been received by the patients. Blood samples were analyzed at two time points: 3 weeks after treatment start (second dose) and 6 weeks after treatment start. Blood samples gave median yields of about 150,000 T cells and 82,636 unique TCRs, along with a median clonality of 0.080. Pretreatment blood TCR-seq was available for 30 or so patients, at least one posttreatment blood collection was obtained for roughly 24 patients, and tumor TCR-seq was available for roughly 24 patients. Durable clinical benefit was defined as a progression-free survival longer than 6 months, and TCR features were additionally tested against progression-free survival and overall survival. About 90% of the 29 patients were identified as males with urothelial cancer of bladder origin, and a prior smoking history was reported by 18 of 29 patients. Durable clinical benefit was achieved by nine patients and was not achieved by 20 patients. Pretreatment tumor samples, along with matched peripheral blood collected serially before and after atezolizumab treatment, underwent TCR sequencing.

A cohort of 25 to 30 patients with locally advanced or metastatic urothelial carcinoma, treated at Memorial Sloan Kettering on a trial protocol, was included. Peripheral blood mononuclear cells were collected pretreatment and during treatment, at between 1 and 8 total time points per patient. The Qiagen DNeasy Blood extraction kit was used to purify genomic DNA from total PBMCs and tumor samples. Collected pretreatment and during treatment, PBMCs were isolated and stored as previously described. Results and caveats for the whole study, not just this receptor: Because the sample size was small (n = 29) and many of the analyses were exploratory, the results are meant to be hypothesis-generating. At 3 weeks after the start of treatment, tumor-associated TCR clones in peripheral blood had expanded more in patients with durable benefit (n of about 22, p = 0.022). Improved progression-free and overall survival was associated with having pretreatment peripheral blood TCR clonality below the median.

Based on the germline V gene, the CDR1 and CDR2 sequences are MNHEY and SVGAGI. The CDR3 goes from the cysteine to the phenylalanine over 15 residues. Kept here is only the CDR3 DNA, which spans 45 bases and is read in frame from base 1. For this chain, trimming is 4 bases at the V end and 4 bases at the J end, and the number of junction bases without a gene match is 7. Synthetic TCR analog templates were spiked into each PCR to estimate absolute template abundance from read counts. The immunoSEQ assay was used to amplify TCRbeta CDR3 regions from genomic DNA with bias-controlled V and J gene primers. Sequencing of rearranged TCRbeta segments was performed at approximately 20X coverage. As for how the authors treated the data: Sequencing errors were corrected by clustering and CDR3s were annotated against IMGT to assign V, D and J genes. Downstream analyses used only productive TCRbeta rearrangements, leaving out any out-of-frame or stop-codon sequences. Clonality was computed as one minus Shannon entropy normalized by the log of the number of unique productive sequences. Fisher's exact test with Benjamini-Hochberg correction, at a threshold of adjusted p below 0.01, was used to find clones that differed between time points or between blood and tumor. TCRdb holds this immuneACCESS table with in-frame rearrangements only. Some clones are missing; in checked studies, unresolved V genes explain under half, and the rest has no known cause. The V and J calls and clone size come from that table; D and trimming were worked out from the DNA. This sample comprises approximately 39,000 clones, roughly 89% of them detected only once. The top ten clones comprise over 1.5% of the sample.

This clone was observed once. Its specific antigen is unknown. Base-call qualities are not available, and no considerably larger clone is one nucleotide away. This TCR was sampled from a man aged 55 to 70 with urothelial cancer. The rearranged segments are TRBV6-5 and TRBJ2-7, and TRBD1 aligns with 10 junction nucleotides. This sample comprised PBMCs, obtained around atezolizumab (anti-PD-L1) treatment. The nucleotides read TGTGCCAGCAGTTCCTCCTGGGACAGGGGTTACGAGCAGTACTTC. Its amino acids are CASSSSWDRGYEQYF.